The 27 T cell receptor beta chains in this list originate from one sample, sequenced in a study of blood T cell repertoires in COVID-19 (TCRdb year 2020). The library was prepared using the immunoSEQ multiplex PCR assay. The table was pulled from immuneACCESS by TCRdb, which kept in-frame rearrangements only. Such tables lose some clones; where checked, under half of the loss comes from unresolved V genes, and the rest has no known cause. This sample gives some 450,000 clones in total; about nine tenths of them show up just once. The ten largest clonotypes hold around 13% of the sample. Sequencing input: peripheral blood. Source of these receptors: a woman in her fifties or sixties with COVID-19, enrolled during active disease.

The V call is TRBV3-1 (or the pseudogene TRBV3-2), the J call TRBJ1-1; the D is unclear. V gave up 7 bases and J gave up 1 base, with 13 bases separating them. This CDR3 has 14 residues. The germline CDR1 and CDR2 sequences are LGHDT and YNNKEL (reference sequence). CDR3 nucleotides: TGTGCCAGCACCACCGTAGATGGGAACACTGAAGCTTTCTTT. Translating gives CASTTVDGNTEAFF.

This chain connects TRBV5-1 to TRBJ2-2, with 7 bases lining up with TRBD1. J gave up 2 bases and V 2 bases, and 3 bases lay outside the gene matches. Looked up from germline, CDR1 is SGHRS and CDR2 is YFSETQ. The CDR3 extends over 15 amino acids. As DNA, the CDR3 is TGCGCCAGCAGCTTACAGGGGTACAACACCGGGGAGCTGTTTTTT. It translates to CASSLQGYNTGELFF.

The rearrangement uses TRBV3-1 (or the pseudogene TRBV3-2) and TRBJ2-7; D might be TRBD2 (5 bases). This CDR3 has 13 residues. Germline assignment: CDR1 LGHDT and CDR2 YNNKEL (reference sequence). V was shortened by 0 bases and J by 4 bases, with 7 bases between the two germline ends. Here the CDR3 reads CASSQDRRYEQYF. CDR3 coding DNA: TGTGCCAGCAGCCAAGATCGGAGGTACGAGCAGTACTTC.

The V gene is TRBV28, the J gene TRBJ1-1; D is uncertain. Germline CDR1 MDHEN, CDR2 SYDVKM. V lost 8 bases and J lost 3, with 10 bases in between. This CDR3 is built from 12 residues. Here the CDR3 reads CASCAVDTEAFF. The CDR3 nucleotides read TGTGCCAGCTGTGCGGTGGACACTGAAGCTTTCTTT.

The rearrangement joins TRBV9 to TRBJ2-3; maybe TRBD2 (6 bases). CDR3 length equals 13 residues. Trimming left V 4 bases short and J 6 bases short, with 12 bases between. Germline V CDR1 and CDR2: SGDLS, YYNGEE. CDR3 nucleotide sequence: TGTGCCAGCAGCCCCCCTAGCGTTGATACGCAGTATTTT. Protein sequence: CASSPPSVDTQYF.

The chain carries TRBV6-5 and TRBJ1-2; 10 bases agree with TRBD1. The CDR3 covers 16 residues. Germline values: CDR1 MNHEY, CDR2 SVGAGI. V trimming: 4 bases; J trimming: 5 bases; junction bases outside the gene matches: 10. The CDR3 loop reads CASSLTRDRGLYGYTF. The CDR3 region has the DNA TGTGCCAGCAGTTTAACCCGGGACAGGGGATTGTATGGCTACACCTTC.

In this sample, this clone turned up once. This sequence joins TRBV29-1 and TRBJ1-2, with D perhaps TRBD1 (6 bases). The CDR3 contains 14 residues. Per germline, CDR1 SQVTM and CDR2 ANQGSEA. V lost 4 bases to trimming and J lost 8 bases, with 20 bases between them. CDR3 sequence reads: CSVASGTYGLGYTF. DNA of the CDR3: TGCAGCGTTGCCTCCGGGACATACGGCCTCGGCTACACCTTC. The full variable domain, in which reference TRBV29-1 and TRBJ1-2 provide the parts outside the CDR3, is SAVISQKPSRDICQRGTSLTIQCQVDSQVTMMFWYRQQPGQSLTLIATANQGSEATYESGFVIDKFPISRPNLTFSTLTVSNMSPEDSSIYLCSVASGTYGLGYTFGSGTRLTVV.

The V call is TRBV2, the J call TRBJ1-2; 7 bases are shared with TRBD1. There are 14 residues in the CDR3. Germline V gives CDR1 SNHLY, CDR2 FYNNEI. With V trimmed by 5 bases and J by 0 bases, 3 bases remained unmatched. This CDR3 reads CASSWGQPNYGYTF. The DNA for the CDR3 is TGTGCCAGCAGTTGGGGACAGCCTAACTATGGCTACACCTTC.

This rearrangement joins TRBV9 to TRBJ1-2; no firm D call. CDR1 and CDR2 from the germline V gene are SGDLS and YYNGEE. Trimming left V 4 bases short and J 4 bases short, with 17 bases between. The CDR3 sequence is 15 residues long. Written as DNA, the CDR3 is TGTGCCAGCAGCTCGCGATCCAGTCTAGGCTATGGCTACACCTTC. It encodes CASSSRSSLGYGYTF. Drawing the rest from reference TRBV9 and TRBJ1-2, the complete variable domain is DSGVTQTPKHLITATGQRVTLRCSPRSGDLSVYWYQQSLDQGLQFLIQYYNGEERAKGNILERFSAQQFPDLHSELNLSSLELGDSALYFCASSSRSSLGYGYTFGSGTRLTVV.

This chain connects TRBV2 to TRBJ2-3; D unresolved. This CDR3 is 15 amino acids long. The V gene's germline CDR1 is SNHLY and CDR2 FYNNEI. Trimming removed 1 base from V and 2 bases from J, with 10 bases in between. This chain's CDR3 is CASSEGGPYTDTQYF. CDR3 DNA: TGTGCCAGCAGTGAAGGAGGTCCGTACACAGATACGCAGTATTTT.

This clone was counted between two and nine times. V and J are TRBV6-5 and TRBJ1-3; D ambiguous. This CDR3 is 14 amino acids long. Deletions cut 5 bases from V and 0 bases from J, with 8 bases between. Germline CDR1 and CDR2: MNHEY and SVGAGI. The CDR3 is CASSIQSSGNTIYF. CDR3 coding DNA: TGTGCCAGCAGTATACAGAGCTCTGGAAACACCATATATTTT.

The chain joins TRBV7-6 to TRBJ2-5; 15 positions match TRBD2. The CDR3 is 16 amino acids. The V gene end was trimmed by 5 bases and the J gene end by 2 bases; junction bases not matched to a gene: 3. The germline gives CDR1 SGHVS, CDR2 FNYEAQ. The CDR3 bases are TGTGCCAGCAGCCCCGGACTAGCGGGGGGGCAAGAGACCCAGTACTTC. Translation: CASSPGLAGGQETQYF.

The V gene is TRBV10-3, the J gene TRBJ2-7; D is possibly TRBD1 (6 bases). The CDR3 sequence is 15 residues long. CDR1 and CDR2 from the germline V gene are ENHRY and SYGVKD. Trimming removed 4 bases from V and 6 bases from J, with 19 bases in between. This CDR3 reads CAISVQVPEGGEQYF. The CDR3 DNA is TGTGCCATCAGTGTACAAGTTCCGGAAGGGGGCGAGCAGTACTTC.

J is TRBJ2-3 and V is TRBV5-6; 11 nucleotides agree with TRBD2. Germline lookup yields CDR1 SGHDT and CDR2 YYEEEE. CDR3 length: 17 residues. V shed 0 bases and J 0 bases; nucleotides not matched to a gene: 3. The CDR3 region is CASSLVSGGASTDTQYF. In DNA, the CDR3 is TGTGCCAGCAGCTTGGTTAGCGGGGGGGCTAGCACAGATACGCAGTATTTT.

V gene TRBV12-5 combines with J gene TRBJ1-4; 9 positions agree with TRBD1. The CDR3 spans 14 residues. Germline V gene sequence: CDR1 LGHNT, CDR2 FRNRAP. Trimming cost V 6 bases and J 5 bases; bases outside gene matches: 4. In DNA form, the CDR3 reads TGTGCTAGTGGGTCGGGACAGGGCAATGAAAAACTGTTTTTT. This codes for CASGSGQGNEKLFF.

This chain joins TRBV5-1 and TRBJ1-1; TRBD1 is a possible D gene (5 bases). The CDR3 runs 16 residues. Germline V gives CDR1 SGHRS, CDR2 YFSETQ. Deletions cut 0 bases from V and 1 base from J, with 13 bases between. This CDR3 is CASSLGTDGGNTEAFF. CDR3 nucleotide sequence: TGCGCCAGCAGCTTGGGGACGGACGGGGGGAACACTGAAGCTTTCTTT. Full variable domain (missing parts from reference TRBV5-1 and TRBJ1-1): KAGVTQTPRYLIKTRGQQVTLSCSPISGHRSVSWYQQTPGQGLQFLFEYFSETQRNKGNFPGRFSGRQFSNSRSEMNVSTLELGDSALYLCASSLGTDGGNTEAFFGQGTRLTVV.

The chain is built from TRBV3-1 (or the pseudogene TRBV3-2) and TRBJ2-1; 7 bases align to TRBD2. The CDR3 runs to 15 residues. V shed 4 bases and J 7 bases; nucleotides not matched to a gene: 10. Germline values: CDR1 LGHDT, CDR2 YNNKEL (reference sequence). The CDR3: CASSLLASGGNEQFF. The CDR3 region has the DNA TGTGCCAGCAGCCTGCTAGCGTCGGGGGGTAATGAGCAGTTCTTC.

V is TRBV9 and J is TRBJ1-6; D gene ambiguous. CDR1 SGDLS and CDR2 YYNGEE come from the germline V gene. Trimming stripped 4 bases from V and 10 bases from J, with 12 bases between. The CDR3 totals 13 residues. CDR3: CASSPRGDSPLHF. The CDR3 region has the DNA TGTGCCAGCAGCCCTCGGGGAGACTCACCCCTCCACTTT.

This sequence joins TRBV3-1 (or the pseudogene TRBV3-2) and TRBJ2-1; TRBD2 agrees at 13 bases. The CDR3 has 16 residues. The V gene end was trimmed by 4 bases and the J gene end by 7 bases; junction bases not matched to a gene: 7. Germline CDR1 and CDR2: LGHDT and YNNKEL (reference sequence). CDR3 in DNA: TGTGCCAGCAGCCTAACTAGCGGGGGGGCCGGTAATGAGCAGTTCTTC. Protein sequence: CASSLTSGGAGNEQFF.

CDR3 in DNA: TGTGCCTGGAGTGCCACAGGGAATAATGAAAAACTGTTTTTT. Protein sequence: CAWSATGNNEKLFF. This chain connects TRBV30 to TRBJ1-4; weak D call: TRBD1 (6 bases). The germline V gene has CDR1 GTSNPN and CDR2 SVGIG (reference sequence). Between the trimmed V and J ends, which lost 1 base and 4 bases, there was a span of 10 bases. The CDR3 runs 14 residues.

The chain employs TRBV6-5 and TRBJ1-2; 8 bases fit TRBD1. This CDR3 has 14 residues. The germline CDR1 and CDR2 sequences are MNHEY and SVGAGI. Trimming at V came to 6 bases and at J to 8 bases, leaving 11 bases not matched to a gene. Here the CDR3 DNA reads TGTGCCAGCAGCCTATCTCGACAGGGGCAAGGCTACACCTTC. This gives the protein CASSLSRQGQGYTF.

J is TRBJ1-1 and V is TRBV12-3 or TRBV12-4; 7 bases map to TRBD1. V lost 4 bases, J lost 8 bases, and 7 bases stayed unmatched. This CDR3 has 13 amino acids. The DNA for the CDR3 is TGTGCCAGCAGTTCCCCCACCAGGGGGGAAGCTTTCTTT. The encoded protein is CASSSPTRGEAFF.

The V and J genes are TRBV5-6 and TRBJ2-2, with D perhaps matching TRBD1 (5 bases). The CDR3 is 14 amino acids. Deletions cut 4 bases from V and 6 bases from J, with 13 bases between. Looked up from germline, CDR1 is SGHDT and CDR2 is YYEEEE. Here the CDR3 reads CASSPTGRAGELFF. DNA of the CDR3: TGTGCCAGCAGCCCCACAGGAAGGGCCGGGGAGCTGTTTTTT.

The chain is built from TRBV24-1 and TRBJ2-3; TRBD2 matches at 11 bases. V shed 8 bases, J shed 1 base, and the junction held 4 bases outside the gene matches. The CDR3 sequence is 15 residues long. Germline CDR1 reads KGHDR; CDR2 reads SFDVKD. The CDR3 nucleotides read TGTGCCACCAAACAGACTAGCGGGGGCACAGATACGCAGTATTTT. This sequence encodes CATKQTSGGTDTQYF.

The chain links TRBV30 to TRBJ1-2; D possibly corresponds to TRBD1 (5 bases). This CDR3 is built from 14 residues. The V end lost 0 bases, the J end lost 2 bases, and 10 bases lay between the germline ends. Germline CDR1 is GTSNPN and CDR2 is SVGIG (reference sequence). CDR3 coding DNA: TGTGCCTGGAGTGTGTTGTCAGGGAACTATGGCTACACCTTC. Protein sequence: CAWSVLSGNYGYTF.

The chain uses TRBV28 and TRBJ2-7, with TRBD2 as a possible D gene (5 bases). In germline, CDR1 is MDHEN, CDR2 SYDVKM. With 6 bases removed from V and 7 bases from J, the gap between germline ends came to 13 bases. The CDR3 consists of 12 residues. The CDR3 here is CASSRRPREQYF. CDR3 DNA: TGTGCCAGCAGCCGGAGGCCCCGGGAGCAGTACTTC.

This chain connects TRBV6-5 to TRBJ1-1; 11 nucleotides agree with TRBD1. V was pared by 6 bases and J by 6 bases, with 6 bases of the junction left unmatched. The CDR3 is 14 residues long. Germline CDR1 MNHEY, CDR2 SVGAGI. The CDR3 loop is CASSPDRGLAEAFF. DNA for the CDR3: TGTGCCAGCAGCCCGGACAGGGGGCTCGCTGAAGCTTTCTTT.